This T cell receptor beta chain originates from a study of blood T cell repertoires in COVID-19. Study-level background: T cells, B-cell-depleted T cells, or PBMCs supplied cDNA or gDNA.

Sequencing was performed with immunoSEQ multiplex PCR; in TCRdb, only in-frame clones are kept and a portion is missing. Of roughly 230,000 clones detected, under 90% appear once; the ten largest clones hold approximately 4.3%. Germline V gene sequence: CDR1 SNHLY, CDR2 FYNNEI. The CDR3 totals 12 residues. The V gene lost 3 bases and the J gene lost 5 bases, with 7 bases spanning the gap. Participants spanned ages about 18 to 89 years and resided in about 25 US areas. Participant-given clinical history determined each cohort assignment. The rearrangement joins TRBV2 to TRBJ2-5; no clear D gene. This sequence was found in a woman between 25 and 40 years old with acute COVID-19. Sequencing was carried out using PBMCs or T cells enriched from blood (not recorded which). The CDR3 DNA reads TGTGCCAGCAGTGAGGCAGTGGAGACCCAGTACTTC. Translation gives CASSEAVETQYF.